The next 12 T cell receptor beta chains were all read from a single sample in a study of T cells in women clearing cervical HPV infection (dated by TCRdb to the late 2010s). Libraries came from the immunoSEQ multiplex PCR assay. The table comes from immuneACCESS by way of TCRdb, which keeps in-frame sequences with V and J called. Part of the clones is missing from these tables; in studies checked, under half for an unresolved V gene and the rest for unknown reasons. The sample table gives about 22,000 clones. In total, the top ten clones hold 12% of the sample. Sequencing input: blood buffy coat. These TCRs come from a woman between 18 and 69 years old with a cervical HPV16 infection that either progressed to CIN3+ or cleared (not recorded which).

About this clone itself: The CDR3 end is not reached by the read, which stops 3 residues before it; the germline J gene fills it in. This chain links TRBV2 with TRBJ2-5, with TRBD1 as a possible D gene (5 bases). Germline loops: CDR1 SNHLY, CDR2 FYNNEI. The germline V and J ends were trimmed by 7 bases and 5 bases, with 17 bases remaining between them. The CDR3 sequence is 14 residues long. CDR3 protein: CASTLNRGWETQYF. The CDR3 DNA, read in part, is TGTGCCAGCACCCTGAATAGGGGTTGGGAGACC.

As concerns this clone: The read terminates 3 residues before the CDR3 end, so the remaining end is supplied by the germline J gene. The chain recombines TRBV28 with TRBJ2-3; D is possibly TRBD1 (6 bases). The germline V gene has CDR1 MDHEN and CDR2 SYDVKM. The CDR3 loop spans 16 amino acids. The CDR3 reads CASSPRTAYRLWPQYF. The DNA read from the CDR3 is TGTGCCAGCAGTCCAAGGACAGCCTACCGTTTATGGCCG.

A word on this clone: The CDR3 end lies 3 residues beyond the end of the read and is filled in from the germline J gene. This sequence joins TRBV27 and TRBJ2-7; perhaps TRBD2 as D (6 bases). The CDR3 is 11 amino acids. Trimming took off 6 bases at V and 5 bases at J, with 8 bases between the two ends. Germline V gives CDR1 MNHEY, CDR2 SMNVEV (reference sequence). The sequenced CDR3 bases are TGTGCCAGCAGCCGCGGGAACGAG. This sequence encodes CASSRGNE. The entire CDR3 sequence reads CASSRGNEQYF.

CDR3 amino acids: CASSPGTPGYNEQFF. The DNA read from the CDR3 is TGTGCCAGCAGCCCCGGGACTCCCGGGTACAATGAG. The genes are TRBV11-1 and TRBJ2-1; tentatively, D is TRBD2 (6 bases). Coverage ceases 3 residues before the CDR3 finishes, and the germline J gene fills in the end. The CDR3 covers 15 residues. Trimming left V 5 bases short and J 4 bases short, with 15 bases between. Germline values: CDR1 SGHAT, CDR2 FQDESV (reference sequence).

As to this clone: The read terminates 3 residues ahead of where the CDR3 ends, so the germline J gene completes it. The chain is built from TRBV10-1 and TRBJ2-1; D perhaps matches TRBD2 (5 bases). This CDR3 region has 14 residues. Trimming pared 6 bases from V and 5 bases from J, leaving 14 bases between. Germline CDR1 and CDR2: WNHNN and SYGVQD (reference sequence). The chain's CDR3 is CASSPVLEDNEQFF. The covered CDR3 bases are TGCGCCAGCAGCCCCGTACTAGAGGACAATGAG.

With respect to this clone: With the read ending 3 residues before the CDR3 end, the germline J gene is used to fill in that end. The rearrangement uses TRBV30 and TRBJ1-2; D gene unclear. Per the germline V gene, CDR1 is GTSNPN and CDR2 is SVGIG (reference sequence). The CDR3 is made up of 14 amino acids. V lost 5 bases, J lost 0 bases, and 13 bases lay in between. The CDR3 is CAWRRGDSNYGYTF. Partial CDR3 DNA: TGTGCCTGGCGACGAGGAGACTCTAACTATGGC.

With regard to this clone: The sequenced fragment ends 3 residues before the CDR3 boundary, so the rest is inferred from the germline J gene. The chain is built from TRBV7-9 and TRBJ2-3; D perhaps matches TRBD1 (7 bases). Deletions cut 3 bases from V and 4 bases from J, with 11 bases between. Germline values: CDR1 SEHNR, CDR2 FQNEAQ (reference sequence). The CDR3 spans 14 residues. CDR3 DNA, as far as it was read: TGTGCCAGCAGCTTCCCCAGGGGGGCAGATACG. Translating gives CASSFPRGADT. From start to end, the CDR3 is CASSFPRGADTQYF.

Points on this clone: The DNA ends 3 residues before the CDR3 does, and the rest of the CDR3 is filled in from the germline J gene. The chain couples TRBV30 to TRBJ1-4; D may be TRBD1 (5 bases). The CDR3 covers 15 residues. Germline CDR1 and CDR2: GTSNPN and SVGIG (reference sequence). CDR3 DNA, as far as it was read: TGTGCCTGGAATATTCCGGGGGTTTATAATTCACCA. Its translation is CAWNIPGVYNSP. The full CDR3 is CAWNIPGVYNSPLFF.

Details on this clone: The read terminates 3 residues before the CDR3 end, so the remaining end is supplied by the germline J gene. V and J are TRBV12-3 or TRBV12-4 and TRBJ2-3; 7 bases are a match to TRBD2. There are 12 residues in the CDR3. CDR3 sequence reads: CASSSPGGTQYF. The sequenced part of the CDR3 DNA is TGTGCCAGCAGTTCTCCCGGGGGGACG.

Worth noting for this clone: The sequenced fragment ends 3 residues before the CDR3 boundary, so the rest is inferred from the germline J gene. The chain carries TRBV20-1 and TRBJ1-4; possibly TRBD1 for D (5 bases). V was cut by 0 bases and J by 7 bases, with 15 bases left in between. Germline V CDR1 and CDR2: DFQATT, SNEGSKA (reference sequence). CDR3 length equals 15 residues. The CDR3 loop is CSARDAARALEKLFF. The sequenced part of the CDR3 DNA is TGCAGTGCTAGAGATGCTGCCAGGGCCCTTGAAAAA.

Concerning this clone itself: The missing CDR3 end, 3 residues past where the read stops, is filled in from the germline J gene. This chain connects TRBV20-1 to TRBJ2-5, with D tentatively TRBD2 (6 bases). Trimming removed 6 bases from V and 2 bases from J, with 10 bases in between. CDR3 size: 12 residues. Germline loops: CDR1 DFQATT, CDR2 SNEGSKA (reference sequence). CDR3 protein: CSARGGQETQYF. The DNA read from the CDR3 is TGCAGTGCCCGGGGAGGACAAGAGACC.

A note on this clone: The CDR3 end is not reached by the read, which stops 3 residues before it; the germline J gene fills it in. V is TRBV19 and J is TRBJ2-4, with no clear D. Germline values: CDR1 LNHDA, CDR2 SQIVND (reference sequence). This CDR3 comprises 10 residues. CDR3 DNA, as far as it was read: TGTGCCAGTAAGAACTATGGT. It specifies CASKNYG. The entire CDR3 sequence reads CASKNYGQYF.